This paragraph covers one T cell receptor (beta chain) sequence. Only a few counts were recorded for this clonotype. The clone's antigen remains unknown. It has no much larger one-base neighbor in the sample; base qualities were not kept. Sequenced using an Illumina NovaSeq 6000. cDNA libraries for TCRalpha and TCRbeta were prepared by 5'RACE using constant-segment primers, with sample barcodes and unique molecular identifiers added. Trizol reagent was used to extract RNA from every sample. Library amplification was performed in two PCR steps, and a second sample barcode and Illumina TruSeq adapters were introduced in the second step. Sequencing of libraries was performed on an Illumina NovaSeq with 2 x 150 bp paired-end reads. As for the original processing: Demultiplexing of reads and collapsing into UMI-guided consensus sequences were performed with migec v1.2.7. Using mixcr v2.1.11, UMI consensuses were aligned to TRA and TRB V and J templates and then assembled into clonotypes. Clonotypes were classified as expanded or contracted when called significant by both edgeR and NoisET, with noise models trained on biological replicates. For edgeR calls, a false discovery rate-adjusted p below 0.01 and a log2 fold-change threshold of 1 were applied. PCA with hierarchical clustering of max-normalized trajectories of the 1000 most abundant clonotypes was used as exploratory dynamics analysis. The CD4 or CD8 phenotype of responding clones was assigned using the separately sequenced CD4+ and CD8+ repertoires. TCRdb trimmed the raw reads at Q25, called clones with MiXCR and kept productive beta chains. Records with the same CDR3 protein are collapsed into one entry carrying the most frequent genes and DNA. TCRdb assigned the V and J calls; the authors' analysis was not used. The sample has fewer than 700,000 distinct CDR3 sequences on record, approximately 21% of them singletons. Around 8.4% of the sample lies in the top ten.

The data originate from a study of T-cell memory formation after mild COVID-19 (dated by TCRdb to the early 2020s). General notes on the study: TCR sequence clusters from the two donors were found to be largely donor specific. In two donors, T-cell clones that expanded and contracted after mild COVID-19 were followed by sequencing TCRalpha and TCRbeta repertoires longitudinally. The cohort was made up of two young adult volunteers, one female and one male, who were previously healthy.

Results the study describes overall, beyond this receptor: SARS-CoV-2 specificity of the second-wave clones peaking on day 37 was not confirmed. Contracting CD4+ clones were found mainly in CM and EM memory subsets, while CD8+ clones were enriched in EMRA. Some responding clones were detected in pre-infection memory, suggesting pre-existing cross-reactive memory T cells joined the SARS-CoV-2 response. From day 15 to 85, contracting clones showed balanced CD4/CD8 phenotypes, whereas a second wave of clones that expanded from day 15 to 37 leaned towards CD4+. The study covered only a couple of mild cases, and larger cohorts including severe cases with pre-infection samples were considered necessary.

Ficoll-Paque density gradient centrifugation was used to isolate PBMCs. Looking up the germline V gene (reference sequence) yields CDR1 DFQATT and CDR2 SNEGSKA. V is cut by 4 bases and J by 2 bases, and the space between the germline ends is 9 bases. The CDR3 numbers 13 residues from cysteine through phenylalanine. Left in the record is the CDR3 DNA by itself, 39 bases read in frame from the first base. Sequencing was performed on PBMCs or a T cell subset sorted from them (not recorded which). The chain couples TRBV20-1 to TRBJ2-4; a confident D gene designation cannot be given. The TCR was taken from an adult woman who had mild COVID-19 (a few samples of this study predate the infection). The sample titles of this study are shuffled in the database, so cell type and time point are left out; the donor was told from shared clones. The CDR3 here reads CSATALSKNIQYF. The DNA is TGCAGTGCTACCGCGTTGTCCAAAAACATTCAGTACTTC.